The source of this TCR beta chain is a study of Graves' ophthalmopathy and Graves' hyperthyroidism. Overall study context: A follow-up of 18 months without ophthalmopathy meant that hyperthyroidism was stable.

The ends were cut back, 1 base at V and 2 bases at J, with 14 bases in the middle. Germline-derived CDR1 and CDR2 are SEHNR and FQNEAQ (reference sequence). The CDR3 extends over 16 amino acids. Study conclusions and caveats: Progression of ophthalmopathy was predicted by the model with approximately 71% sensitivity and 72% to 85% specificity.

Only newly diagnosed hyperthyroidism patients aged 18 to 65, with under 2 months' duration, were enrolled. There are many counts of this clonotype. Its specificity is not known. Amplified material comprised TCR beta CDR3 regions derived from RNA transcripts. HTBI primers were employed in first-round RT-PCR, then a second-round multiplex PCR followed. TCRdb called the multiplex PCR reads again in MiXCR, with one record for every CDR3 protein. This table holds over a million distinct CDR3 sequences, roughly two fifths found once. The sample taken for sequencing was peripheral blood or thyroid tissue (not recorded which). The chain has TRBV7-9 and TRBJ1-1; D is possibly TRBD1 (5 bases). The clonotype comes from an adult man with Graves' hyperthyroidism. CDR3 bases: TGTGCCAGCAGCTTAGGTATGGGGGACCATAACACTGAAGCTTTCTTT. Its protein is CASSLGMGDHNTEAFF.